A selection of T cell receptor beta chains follows, all from one sample in a study of sequential checkpoint blockade in melanoma. The method was immunoSEQ multiplex PCR; TCRdb's version includes in-frame clones alone and lacks a portion of them. This sample carries about 32,000 clones, approximately 82% of them seen once, and the ten largest clones take about 20%. The source material was CD8+ T cells sorted from blood (inferred from file names), sampled from a patient given nivolumab and ipilimumab in sequence. These receptor sequences come from a human donor with melanoma. Each CDR3 is given with its conserved first and last residue. The order of the fields is clone size, D gene, V gene, J gene, CDR3 protein, CDR3 DNA. The D gene is left open where the match is weak. Only some rows state a clone size, as once, few, many or a class for expanded clones.

>NA|TRBD1|TRBV13|TRBJ1-2
CASSGGTGEGYTF
TGTGCCAGCAGCGGGGGGACAGGGGAAGGCTACACCTTC
>few|TRBD1|TRBV6-1|TRBJ1-4
CASSEAGGQGSEKLFF
TGTGCCAGCAGTGAAGCGGGGGGACAGGGAAGCGAAAAACTGTTTTTT
>few|NA|TRBV2|TRBJ2-3
CASKYPSFGLAPDTQYF
TGTGCCAGCAAATACCCTAGCTTCGGCCTCGCCCCAGATACGCAGTATTTT
>NA|TRBD2|TRBV9|TRBJ2-1
CASSLGGGSYNEQFF
TGTGCCAGCAGCCTGGGGGGGGGCTCCTACAATGAGCAGTTCTTC
>NA|NA|TRBV19|TRBJ2-1
CASIGWGGSYNEQFF
TGTGCCAGTATCGGATGGGGAGGCTCCTACAATGAGCAGTTCTTC
>once|TRBD1|TRBV30|TRBJ2-7
CAWSDLRDSYEQYF
TGTGCCTGGAGTGACCTCCGGGACAGCTACGAGCAGTACTTC
>NA|NA|TRBV9|TRBJ2-2
CASSVRGKFANTGELFF
TGTGCCAGCAGCGTACGAGGGAAGTTCGCGAACACCGGGGAGCTGTTTTTT
>NA|NA|TRBV6-5|TRBJ2-2
CASSEGQLNTGELFF
TGTGCCAGCAGCGAGGGACAACTGAACACCGGGGAGCTGTTTTTT
>NA|NA|TRBV4-1|TRBJ2-7
CASARMFGAYEQYF
TGCGCCAGCGCCCGCATGTTCGGTGCATACGAGCAGTACTTC
>NA|TRBD2|TRBV9|TRBJ2-2
CASSDNTWGGSPGELFF
TGTGCCAGCAGCGATAATACCTGGGGGGGGTCCCCCGGGGAGCTGTTTTTT
>NA|NA|TRBV6-5|TRBJ1-3
CASSYSSQGYGNTIYF
TGTGCCAGCAGTTACTCATCCCAGGGGTACGGAAACACCATATATTTT
>NA|TRBD1|TRBV28|TRBJ1-5
CASSLEGARVNQPQHF
TGTGCCAGCAGTTTAGAGGGGGCAAGGGTCAATCAGCCCCAGCATTTT
>few|TRBD1|TRBV4-3|TRBJ1-5
CASSQDRTGSIPQHF
TGCGCCAGCAGCCAAGATCGGACAGGTTCGATACCCCAGCATTTT
>NA|TRBD1|TRBV2|TRBJ2-7
CASSEVGYRGAEQYF
TGTGCCAGCAGTGAAGTAGGCTACAGGGGGGCCGAGCAGTACTTC
>NA|TRBD2|TRBV10-3|TRBJ2-7
CATTGTSLAGEQYF
TGTGCCACAACCGGGACTAGCCTTGCCGGGGAGCAGTACTTC
>NA|NA|TRBV30|TRBJ2-7
CAWSVLPHEQYF
TGTGCCTGGAGCGTCCTACCCCACGAGCAGTACTTC
>NA|TRBD2|TRBV11-3|TRBJ2-1
CASSLAGGGRNEQFF
TGTGCCAGCAGCTTAGCGGGGGGGGGCCGCAATGAGCAGTTCTTC
>NA|NA|TRBV19|TRBJ1-1
CASSTLRGGNTEAFF
TGTGCCAGTAGTACCCTTCGGGGGGGGAACACTGAAGCTTTCTTT
>once|TRBD2|TRBV6-5|TRBJ2-7
CATTGDYTYEQYF
TGTGCCACCACCGGGGACTACACCTACGAGCAGTACTTC
>NA|TRBD1|TRBV29-1|TRBJ2-7
CSVEEGQGDSYEQYF
TGCAGCGTTGAAGAGGGGCAGGGGGACTCCTACGAGCAGTACTTC
>NA|NA|TRBV13|TRBJ2-7
CASSSRQEVKTYEQYF
TGTGCCAGCAGCTCCCGACAGGAGGTAAAAACCTACGAGCAGTACTTC
>few|TRBD1|TRBV7-9|TRBJ2-5
CASSPRTGGGQETQYF
TGTGCCAGCAGCCCACGGACAGGGGGCGGGCAAGAGACCCAGTACTTC
>NA|TRBD2|TRBV5-4|TRBJ2-3
CASSSGTTTDTQYF
TGTGCCAGCAGTTCCGGGACTACCACAGATACGCAGTATTTT
>NA|NA|TRBV27|TRBJ2-7
CASSLMAGRHEQYF
TGTGCCAGCAGTTTAATGGCTGGGCGCCACGAGCAGTACTTC
>NA|TRBD1|TRBV19|TRBJ2-1
CASSRGGISYNEQFF
TGTGCCAGTAGTCGAGGGGGCATCAGCTACAATGAGCAGTTCTTC
>NA|NA|TRBV27|TRBJ2-3
CASNREPGYTDTQYF
TGTGCCAGTAACCGGGAGCCTGGATACACAGATACGCAGTATTTT
>NA|NA|TRBV7-9|TRBJ2-7
CASSSPQAYEQYF
TGTGCCAGCAGCTCGCCACAGGCCTACGAGCAGTACTTC